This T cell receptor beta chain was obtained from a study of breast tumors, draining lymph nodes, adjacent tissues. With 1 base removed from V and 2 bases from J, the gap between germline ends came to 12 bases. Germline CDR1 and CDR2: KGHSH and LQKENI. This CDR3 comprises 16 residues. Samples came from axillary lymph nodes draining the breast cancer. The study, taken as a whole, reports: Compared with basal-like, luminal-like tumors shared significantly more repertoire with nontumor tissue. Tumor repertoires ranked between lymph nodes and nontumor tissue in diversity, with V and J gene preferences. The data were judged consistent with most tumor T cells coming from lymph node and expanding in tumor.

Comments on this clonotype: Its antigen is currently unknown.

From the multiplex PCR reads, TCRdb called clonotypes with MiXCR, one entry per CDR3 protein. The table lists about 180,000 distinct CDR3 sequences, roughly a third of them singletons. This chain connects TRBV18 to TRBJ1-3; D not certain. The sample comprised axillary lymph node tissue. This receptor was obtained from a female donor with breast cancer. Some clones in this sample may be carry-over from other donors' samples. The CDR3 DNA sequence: TGTGCCAGCTCACCACAACAAAAAGCCCCTGGAAACACCATATATTTT. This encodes CASSPQQKAPGNTIYF.